Here is one TCR beta chain with its context. The sample comes from a study of T-cell reconstitution after alpha-beta-depleted transplantation in children. Unique molecular identifiers were used to barcode this TCRbeta library. TCRdb redid the calling of the PCR reads with MiXCR, one entry per CDR3 protein. The table records around 480,000 distinct CDR3 sequences, approximately 29% of them present only once. The V and J ends lost 0 bases and 4 bases respectively, with 9 bases between them. The CDR3 totals 14 residues. Germline CDR1 is SEHNR and CDR2 is FQNEAQ (reference sequence). This chain joins TRBV7-9 and TRBJ1-1; D not certain. This receptor was obtained from a human donor who donated a stem cell graft to a child with aplastic anemia. This specimen was PBMCs from the stem cell graft donor, taken from the stem cell graft. The CDR3 protein is CASSLAQSFTEAFF. CDR3 bases: TGTGCCAGCAGCTTAGCGCAGAGTTTCACTGAAGCTTTCTTT.